A single sample is the source of the 23 T cell receptor beta chains below, sequenced in a study of blood T cell repertoires in COVID-19. Clones were read by immunoSEQ multiplex PCR, and TCRdb kept only the in-frame ones, dropping some. The sample yields about 250,000 clones, less than 90% seen once. Input material: PBMCs or T cells enriched from blood (not recorded which). Receptors originate from a woman between 50 and 59 years old who had recovered from COVID-19.

The chain couples TRBV19 to TRBJ2-7; TRBD1 matches at 9 bases. The CDR3 runs 15 residues. Germline loops: CDR1 LNHDA, CDR2 SQIVND (reference sequence). V shed 3 bases and J 3 bases; nucleotides not matched to a gene: 6. The chain's CDR3 is CASSMTPGQGYEQYF. DNA for the CDR3: TGTGCCAGTAGTATGACCCCGGGACAGGGCTACGAGCAGTACTTC.

The chain couples TRBV5-1 to TRBJ2-1; TRBD2 agrees at 14 bases. The trim removed 4 bases at V and 8 bases at J, leaving 5 bases unmatched. The germline gives CDR1 SGHRS, CDR2 YFSETQ. There are 15 residues in the CDR3. The CDR3 region is CASSPGTSGSYEQFF. The CDR3 DNA reads TGCGCCAGCAGCCCGGGGACTAGCGGGAGCTATGAGCAGTTCTTC.

This sequence joins TRBV4-3 and TRBJ2-7; 9 positions match TRBD2. This CDR3 is 16 amino acids long. CDR1 and CDR2 from the germline V gene are LGHNA and YSLEER. The V gene end was trimmed by 0 bases and the J gene end by 5 bases; junction bases not matched to a gene: 8. In nucleotides, the CDR3 is TGCGCCAGCAGCCAAGATCTAGGCGGGAGGGCCAACGAGCAGTACTTC. Translating it yields CASSQDLGGRANEQYF.

This clone appeared once. This chain joins TRBV24-1 and TRBJ2-5; 8 bases line up with TRBD2. J was trimmed by 5 bases and V by 3 bases; bases with no gene match: 13. Germline CDR1 KGHDR, CDR2 SFDVKD. The CDR3 loop spans 17 amino acids. CDR3 DNA: TGTGCCACCAGTGATCCGGGGGGGGATCGCCGGACGGAGACCCAGTACTTC. This translates into CATSDPGGDRRTETQYF.

Remarks on this clone: Other DNA sequences in this specimen translate into the identical CDR3. V gene TRBV7-2 combines with J gene TRBJ1-4, with TRBD1 identical over 9 bases. The V segment lost 1 base and the J segment 5 bases; nucleotides outside the gene matches: 2. CDR1 and CDR2 from the germline V gene are SGHTA and FQGNSA. The length of the CDR3 is 15 residues. As DNA, the CDR3 is TGTGCCAGCAGCTTAGTAGGGACAGGGAATGAAAAACTGTTTTTT. It encodes CASSLVGTGNEKLFF.

This clone turned up a few times. The V and J genes are TRBV4-3 and TRBJ2-7; 11 positions match TRBD2. Per germline, CDR1 LGHNA and CDR2 YSLEER. This CDR3 is 15 amino acids long. J lost 3 bases, V lost 4 bases, and 5 bases had no gene match. The CDR3 loop reads CASSLLAGAFYEQYF. CDR3 bases: TGCGCCAGCAGCCTACTAGCGGGAGCCTTCTACGAGCAGTACTTC.

The CDR3 DNA sequence: TGCGCCAGCGCACCCTACGGGGGGGCCTACGAGCAGTACTTC. Protein sequence: CASAPYGGAYEQYF. V gene TRBV4-3 combines with J gene TRBJ2-7; 8 bases agree with TRBD2. The CDR3 loop spans 14 amino acids. The germline V gene has CDR1 LGHNA and CDR2 YSLEER. V lost 8 bases and J lost 2; bases outside the gene matches: 8.

The chain uses TRBV7-9 and TRBJ2-5; 7 bases are shared with TRBD2. The V and J ends lost 5 bases and 4 bases, in that order; junction bases with no gene match: 13. The CDR3 spans 16 residues. In germline, CDR1 is SEHNR, CDR2 FQNEAQ (reference sequence). The CDR3 spells CASSRAEGRDRETQYF. CDR3 bases: TGTGCCAGCAGCCGCGCCGAGGGGAGGGACCGAGAGACCCAGTACTTC.

The chain couples TRBV27 to TRBJ2-5; 9 bases line up with TRBD1. The V segment lost 6 bases and the J segment 2 bases; nucleotides outside the gene matches: 10. This CDR3 has 16 amino acids. The V gene's germline CDR1 is MNHEY and CDR2 SMNVEV (reference sequence). Here the CDR3 reads CASREQGAGYQETQYF. For the CDR3, the DNA is TGTGCCAGCAGGGAACAGGGGGCGGGTTATCAAGAGACCCAGTACTTC.

The rearrangement links TRBV10-1 to TRBJ2-7; TRBD2 aligns across 13 bases. This CDR3 comprises 15 residues. Germline CDR1 reads WNHNN; CDR2 reads SYGVQD (reference sequence). With 5 bases clipped from V and 4 bases from J, the junction kept 5 bases outside the gene matches. The CDR3 here is CASSRGTSGIYEQYF. CDR3 nucleotide sequence: TGCGCCAGCAGTCGAGGGACTAGCGGGATATACGAGCAGTACTTC.

The rearrangement joins TRBV7-8 to TRBJ2-7; maybe TRBD2 (5 bases). Germline V CDR1 and CDR2: SGHVS, FQNEAQ. The CDR3 contains 16 residues. V lost 2 bases to trimming and J lost 0 bases, with 14 bases between them. CDR3 region: CASSLRLARSSYEQYF. The CDR3 DNA follows: TGTGCCAGCAGCTTAAGGCTAGCTCGGAGCTCCTACGAGCAGTACTTC.

The V gene is TRBV2, the J gene TRBJ1-1; 8 positions agree with TRBD1. CDR3 length: 15 amino acids. The germline V gene encodes CDR1 SNHLY and CDR2 FYNNEI. With V trimmed by 3 bases and J by 7 bases, 10 bases remained unmatched. The CDR3 DNA follows: TGTGCCAGCAGTGATGGGGACAGGCTACAAGGTGAAGCTTTCTTT. It encodes CASSDGDRLQGEAFF. Supplemented by reference TRBV2 and TRBJ1-1, the full variable domain reads EPEVTQTPSHQVTQMGQEVILRCVPISNHLYFYWYRQILGQKVEFLVSFYNNEISEKSEIFDDQFSVERPDGSNFTLKIRSTKLEDSAMYFCASSDGDRLQGEAFFGQGTRLTVV.

The chain links TRBV10-3 to TRBJ2-3, with TRBD2 matching 7 bases. The CDR3 sequence is 19 residues long. Trimming at V came to 3 bases and at J to 0 bases, leaving 15 bases not matched to a gene. Per germline, CDR1 ENHRY and CDR2 SYGVKD. CDR3 in DNA: TGTGCCATCAGTGACCCCCACTCGTCTAGCGGAACTAGCACAGATACGCAGTATTTT. Protein sequence: CAISDPHSSSGTSTDTQYF.

V and J are TRBV7-3 and TRBJ2-1; no reliable D call. The CDR3 is 15 amino acids. Looked up from germline, CDR1 is SGHTA and CDR2 is FQGTGA. V was cut by 2 bases and J by 1 base, with 9 bases left in between. Here the CDR3 reads CASSLSSVSYNEQFF. CDR3 coding DNA: TGTGCCAGCAGCTTATCCAGTGTATCCTACAATGAGCAGTTCTTC.

This chain connects TRBV3-1 (or the pseudogene TRBV3-2) to TRBJ1-4; D is perhaps TRBD1 (5 bases). Trimming stripped 0 bases from V and 6 bases from J, with 14 bases between. The CDR3 totals 16 residues. Germline V lookup: CDR1 LGHDT, CDR2 YNNKEL (reference sequence). The CDR3 DNA follows: TGTGCCAGCAGCCAAGACGCAGACAGTCGTGATGAAAAACTGTTTTTT. Translating it yields CASSQDADSRDEKLFF.

The V call is TRBV6-1, the J call TRBJ1-3, with 12 nucleotides matching TRBD1. Unmatched junction bases numbered 3, after V lost 4 bases and J lost 2 bases. The CDR3 sequence is 16 residues long. Germline CDR1 reads MNHNS; CDR2 reads SASEGT. CDR3 DNA: TGTGCCAGCAGTGGCCGGGACAGGGGGCCTGGAAACACCATATATTTT. It encodes CASSGRDRGPGNTIYF.

V usage is TRBV5-8 and J usage is TRBJ2-1; 10 bases fit TRBD2. After removal of 0 bases from V and 2 bases from J, the junction contained 5 bases not matched to a gene. This CDR3 has 17 amino acids. CDR1 is SGHTS and CDR2 is YDEGEE in the germline V gene. The CDR3 DNA sequence: TGTGCCAGCAGCTTGGCGGCTAGCGGGAGCCCCTACAATGAGCAGTTCTTC. It translates to CASSLAASGSPYNEQFF.

The gene calls are TRBV10-3 and TRBJ2-7; TRBD1 matches at 9 bases. This CDR3 region has 14 residues. The V segment lost 6 bases and the J segment 7 bases; nucleotides outside the gene matches: 10. The germline gives CDR1 ENHRY, CDR2 SYGVKD. CDR3 nucleotides: TGTGCCATCAGCTTGGGACAGGGTCTTAGAGAGCAGTACTTC. This codes for CAISLGQGLREQYF.

This clone has just a few counts. V gene TRBV4-2 combines with J gene TRBJ1-1; D call uncertain. Germline values: CDR1 LGHNA, CDR2 YNFKEQ. The V end lost 0 bases, the J end lost 3 bases, and 8 bases lay between the germline ends. The CDR3 has 14 amino acids. The CDR3, as DNA: TGTGCCAGCAGCCAAGAGATGGCCTACACTGAAGCTTTCTTT. Translated, it gives CASSQEMAYTEAFF.

This chain connects TRBV5-4 to TRBJ2-2, with TRBD2 matching over 9 bases. This CDR3 contains 17 residues. V shed 1 base, J shed 6 bases, and the junction held 10 bases outside the gene matches. Germline-derived CDR1 and CDR2 are SGHNT and YYREEE (reference sequence). Here the CDR3 DNA reads TGTGCCAGCAGCTTGATAAGGCTAGCGGGAACCCCCGGGGAGCTGTTTTTT. Protein product: CASSLIRLAGTPGELFF.

V and J are TRBV2 and TRBJ1-5, with D unresolved. Germline V CDR1 and CDR2: SNHLY, FYNNEI. The ends were cut back, 7 bases at V and 3 bases at J, with 7 bases in the middle. CDR3 size: 12 residues. The CDR3 region is CASTLPNQPQHF. CDR3 in DNA: TGTGCCAGCACTCTCCCCAATCAGCCCCAGCATTTT.

V gene TRBV7-9 combines with J gene TRBJ2-7, with D possibly being TRBD1 (5 bases). V lost 5 bases and J lost 4, with 9 bases in between. Germline CDR1 and CDR2: SEHNR and FQNEAQ (reference sequence). This CDR3 is built from 12 residues. CDR3 residues: CASSKDSYEQYF. Here the CDR3 DNA reads TGTGCCAGCAGCAAAGACAGTTACGAGCAGTACTTC.

V is TRBV6-2 or TRBV6-3 and J is TRBJ1-2; D perhaps matches TRBD1 (6 bases). CDR3 length: 15 residues. Germline CDR1 MNHEY, CDR2 SVGEGT. V gave up 5 bases and J gave up 3 bases, with 16 bases separating them. The CDR3 loop is CASSLRQALYYGYTF. The CDR3 DNA is TGTGCCAGCAGTCTTCGACAGGCTCTGTACTATGGCTACACCTTC.